Included here is one T cell receptor beta chain sequence, with context. The target antigen is unknown. Use of 60 Vbeta and 13 Jbeta primers characterized the PCR. Sequencing used immunoSEQ multiplex PCR; TCRdb keeps in-frame clones, though not all of them. The table has under 150,000 clones, roughly three quarters seen once; the top ten hold 1.1% to 1.5%. These data belong to a study of cytomegalovirus exposure and HLA in healthy donors. The wider study: Roughly 180 million T cells yielded approximately 100 million unique TCR beta sequences, as an earlier analysis found. Overall study findings and caveats: Donors belonging to an Asian-associated ancestry cluster reportedly showed fewer N-insertions in productive TCRs than the roughly 670-donor mean, according to what a later analysis found.

The CDR3 is 17 residues long. Germline CDR1 reads SGHRS; CDR2 reads YFSETQ. The V and J ends lost 2 bases and 3 bases, in that order; junction bases with no gene match: 9. This clonotype was obtained from a woman in her forties in good health and CMV-seronegative. V is TRBV5-1 and J is TRBJ1-4, with TRBD1 matching over 8 bases. The sequencing input was PBMCs. CDR3 protein: CASSFRNPDRANEKLFF. The CDR3 DNA sequence: TGCGCCAGCAGCTTCCGAAACCCGGACAGGGCTAATGAAAAACTGTTTTTT. Filled out from reference TRBV5-1 and TRBJ1-4, the complete variable domain reads KAGVTQTPRYLIKTRGQQVTLSCSPISGHRSVSWYQQTPGQGLQFLFEYFSETQRNKGNFPGRFSGRQFSNSRSEMNVSTLELGDSALYLCASSFRNPDRANEKLFFGSGTQLSVL.